Shown below are 22 T cell receptor beta chains from a single sample sequenced in a study of T cell repertoires in ileal Crohn's disease. Lamina propria lymphocytes from surgical specimens were isolated on a density gradient before sorting. Clones were sequenced by immunoSEQ multiplex PCR, and TCRdb holds only the in-frame ones, with some missing. Here the sample spans around 310 clones, roughly 80% being singletons. What was sequenced was CD8+ T cells sorted from the ileum. These receptors came from an adult with Crohn's disease.

This chain connects TRBV4-1 to TRBJ2-7, with D tentatively TRBD1 (6 bases). The CDR3 is made up of 13 amino acids. The V gene lost 4 bases and the J gene lost 5 bases, with 12 bases spanning the gap. CDR1 MGHRA and CDR2 YSYEKL come from the germline V gene. The CDR3 nucleotides are TGCGCCAGCAGCCTCGGACAGACAGACGAGCAGTACTTC. It specifies CASSLGQTDEQYF.

The V call is TRBV29-1, the J call TRBJ2-7; D may correspond to TRBD1 or TRBD2 (5 bases each). CDR1 is SQVTM and CDR2 is ANQGSEA in the germline V gene. The germline V and J ends were trimmed by 8 bases and 0 bases, with 14 bases remaining between them. This CDR3 has 13 amino acids. CDR3 DNA: TGCAGCTCCATGGGACCCACCTCCTACGAGCAGTACTTC. This encodes CSSMGPTSYEQYF.

This clone was picked up one time. The chain couples TRBV11-3 to TRBJ2-1; 8 nucleotides align to TRBD2. The germline CDR1 and CDR2 sequences are SGHNT and YENEEA. The CDR3 runs to 15 residues. The V and J ends lost 5 bases and 0 bases, in that order; junction bases with no gene match: 3. The CDR3 loop is CASSHREGSYNEQFF. The CDR3 DNA reads as TGTGCCAGCAGCCATCGGGAGGGCTCCTACAATGAGCAGTTCTTC.

V and J are TRBV28 and TRBJ1-4; D possibly corresponds to TRBD1 (5 bases). The CDR3 has 14 amino acids. V lost 3 bases and J 8 bases, leaving 13 bases between the germline ends. Germline assignment: CDR1 MDHEN and CDR2 SYDVKM. In nucleotides, the CDR3 is TGTGCCAGCAGTTTCTCAGGGAGAAGCGAAAAACTGTTTTTT. Protein product: CASSFSGRSEKLFF.

V is TRBV9 and J is TRBJ2-3; 12 positions agree with TRBD2. CDR3 length: 16 amino acids. Germline CDR1 is SGDLS and CDR2 is YYNGEE. The V segment lost 4 bases and the J segment 6 bases; nucleotides outside the gene matches: 9. The DNA for the CDR3 is TGTGCCAGCAGCCCTCGGACTAGCGGGATGCAGGATACGCAGTATTTT. Amino acids: CASSPRTSGMQDTQYF.

This chain uses TRBV29-1 with TRBJ2-3, with 9 bases that match TRBD1. The CDR3 loop spans 14 amino acids. The V segment lost 2 bases and the J segment 5 bases; nucleotides outside the gene matches: 5. Germline loops: CDR1 SQVTM, CDR2 ANQGSEA. Here the CDR3 reads CSVEIQGAGDTQYF. CDR3 sequence (DNA): TGCAGCGTTGAAATACAGGGGGCTGGAGATACGCAGTATTTT.

DNA of the CDR3: TGTGCCACCACACAGACAGCCTCCTACGAGCAGTACTTC. Translated: CATTQTASYEQYF. The V and J genes are TRBV5-4 and TRBJ2-7, with a possible D match to TRBD1 (5 bases). CDR1 and CDR2 from the germline V gene are SGHNT and YYREEE (reference sequence). This CDR3 is built from 13 residues. The V and J ends lost 9 bases and 0 bases respectively, with 13 bases between them.

This rearrangement joins TRBV4-1 to TRBJ2-4, with a possible D match to TRBD1 (5 bases). Germline CDR1 is MGHRA and CDR2 is YSYEKL. V was clipped by 0 bases and J by 12 bases, with 15 bases between them. The CDR3 is 14 residues long. This chain's CDR3 is CASSQDQQGWDQYF. The CDR3 DNA sequence: TGCGCCAGCAGCCAAGATCAGCAGGGTTGGGATCAGTACTTC.

This clone has more than one count but fewer than ten. This chain links TRBV7-9 with TRBJ2-2; no clear D. Trimming removed 2 bases from V and 6 bases from J, with 4 bases in between. Germline CDR1 SEHNR, CDR2 FQNEAQ (reference sequence). The CDR3 totals 12 residues. This CDR3 reads CASSLMSGELFF. DNA for the CDR3: TGTGCCAGCAGCTTAATGTCCGGGGAGCTGTTTTTT.

This sequence joins TRBV29-1 and TRBJ2-3; 11 bases agree with TRBD1. The germline V gene encodes CDR1 SQVTM and CDR2 ANQGSEA. After removal of 2 bases from V and 5 bases from J, the junction contained 6 bases not matched to a gene. This CDR3 is built from 15 residues. CDR3 in amino acids: CSVERGQGVIDTQYF. CDR3 sequence (DNA): TGCAGCGTTGAACGGGGACAGGGGGTGATAGATACGCAGTATTTT.

CDR3: CSVVPPSMAGPPVADTQYF. The CDR3 DNA reads TGCAGCGTTGTGCCCCCCTCTATGGCGGGGCCCCCCGTGGCAGATACGCAGTATTTT. The genes are TRBV29-1 and TRBJ2-3; the D gene is possibly TRBD2 (6 bases). The CDR3 is 19 amino acids. Germline values: CDR1 SQVTM, CDR2 ANQGSEA. Trimming left V 4 bases short and J 4 bases short, with 30 bases between.

The J gene is TRBJ2-3, the V gene TRBV19, with 7 bases matching TRBD1. J was trimmed by 2 bases and V by 0 bases; bases with no gene match: 8. Germline V CDR1 and CDR2: LNHDA, SQIVND (reference sequence). The CDR3 totals 17 residues. The CDR3 bases are TGTGCCAGTAGTATAGACGGGACAGAAGGGTACACAGATACGCAGTATTTT. It specifies CASSIDGTEGYTDTQYF.

This clone has a single count. The rearrangement joins TRBV29-1 to TRBJ2-7; D is perhaps TRBD1 or TRBD2 (6 bases each). Trimming removed 4 bases at V and 5 bases at J, with 12 bases between. The CDR3 consists of 12 residues. CDR1 and CDR2 (germline): SQVTM, ANQGSEA. CDR3 protein: CSVGGAGNEQYF. CDR3 nucleotide sequence: TGCAGCGTTGGGGGGGCAGGGAACGAGCAGTACTTC.

This rearrangement joins TRBV2 to TRBJ1-1; D remains unclear. The V and J ends lost 1 base and 1 base respectively, with 4 bases between them. Germline V gene data show CDR1 as SNHLY and CDR2 as FYNNEI. The CDR3 consists of 13 residues. The CDR3 DNA sequence: TGTGCCAGCAGTGAAGGCAGGAACACTGAAGCTTTCTTT. It specifies CASSEGRNTEAFF.

The rearrangement joins TRBV4-3 to TRBJ1-2; 10 bases are shared with TRBD1. This CDR3 is built from 17 residues. V lost 0 bases to trimming and J lost 0 bases; unmatched junction nucleotides: 4. CDR1 LGHNA and CDR2 YSLEER come from the germline V gene. As DNA, the CDR3 is TGCGCCAGCAGCCAAGATACCGGACAGGGGGCTAACTATGGCTACACCTTC. As protein: CASSQDTGQGANYGYTF.

V usage is TRBV11-2 and J usage is TRBJ1-2; possibly TRBD1 for D (5 bases). CDR3 length equals 13 residues. Germline CDR1 reads SGHAT; CDR2 reads FQNNGV. V gave up 0 bases and J gave up 8 bases, with 10 bases separating them. CDR3 in amino acids: CASSLDSGDGYTF. The CDR3 nucleotides are TGTGCCAGCAGCTTAGATTCTGGGGACGGCTACACCTTC.

This clone was observed a single time. The V gene is TRBV10-2, the J gene TRBJ2-2; tentative D call: TRBD2 (6 bases). The CDR3 has 14 residues. V dropped 5 bases and J dropped 8 bases, with 15 bases sitting between them. Germline V lookup: CDR1 WSHSY, CDR2 SAAADI. CDR3: CASSRPGTGGELFF. The CDR3 nucleotides read TGCGCCAGCAGTCGTCCCGGGACTGGGGGGGAGCTGTTTTTT.

This clone has only a few counts. V is TRBV6-5 and J is TRBJ1-4; possibly TRBD1 for D (5 bases). This CDR3 has 15 residues. V was pared by 6 bases and J by 6 bases, with 17 bases between. The germline CDR1 and CDR2 sequences are MNHEY and SVGAGI. In nucleotides, the CDR3 is TGTGCCAGCAGCCCTTCGTGGGGGAGAGATGAAAAACTGTTTTTT. Its translation: CASSPSWGRDEKLFF.

The chain has TRBV27 and TRBJ2-1; maybe TRBD2 (6 bases). V shed 2 bases and J shed 3 bases, with 11 bases lying between them. Germline CDR1 reads MNHEY; CDR2 reads SMNVEV (reference sequence). This CDR3 has 15 residues. CDR3 in amino acids: CASSLALASYNEQFF. DNA of the CDR3: TGTGCCAGCAGTTTAGCTCTAGCGAGCTACAATGAGCAGTTCTTC.

This sequence joins TRBV30 and TRBJ2-3; D gene unclear. This CDR3 contains 13 residues. Germline CDR1 is GTSNPN and CDR2 is SVGIG (reference sequence). V lost 4 bases to trimming and J lost 2 bases, with 10 bases between them. The CDR3 coding sequence is TGTGCCTGGAATATGGGGTTCACAGATACGCAGTATTTT. Translated: CAWNMGFTDTQYF.

About this clone: Distinct nucleotide sequences in the sample also encode this CDR3. This chain connects TRBV10-1 to TRBJ2-1; the match to TRBD1 covers 7 bases. The length of the CDR3 is 15 residues. The germline V gene has CDR1 WNHNN and CDR2 SYGVQD (reference sequence). The V and J ends lost 5 bases and 0 bases, in that order; junction bases with no gene match: 4. The CDR3 reads CASSRDSSSYNEQFF. CDR3 nucleotides: TGCGCCAGCAGTCGGGACAGTAGCTCCTACAATGAGCAGTTCTTC.

This clone was counted a single time. This chain connects TRBV9 to TRBJ1-2; D not resolved. From germline, CDR1 is SGDLS and CDR2 YYNGEE. The CDR3 consists of 13 residues. V was shortened by 0 bases and J by 4 bases, with 7 bases between the two germline ends. CDR3 sequence reads: CASSVEAAYGYTF. In DNA, the CDR3 is TGTGCCAGCAGCGTAGAGGCAGCCTATGGCTACACCTTC.